This passage covers 27 T cell receptor beta chains from one sample sequenced in a study of T-cell memory formation after mild COVID-19. TCRdb re-derived calls from the 5' RACE reads in MiXCR, one entry per CDR3 protein. The sample contains fewer than 450,000 distinct CDR3 sequences, roughly 26% of which appear only once. The sample taken for sequencing was PBMCs or a T cell subset sorted from them (not recorded which). These receptors originate from an adult woman who had mild COVID-19 (a few samples of this study predate the infection). Cell type and time point are not known.

The V call is TRBV5-5, the J call TRBJ1-6; D is unresolved. The V gene's germline CDR1 is SGHKS and CDR2 YYEKEE (reference sequence). This CDR3 region has 14 residues. V gave up 5 bases and J gave up 8 bases, with 14 bases separating them. The DNA of the CDR3 is TGTGCCAGCAGTCGAGGGATTGCGGATTCACCCCTCCACTTT. This encodes CASSRGIADSPLHF.

The V gene is TRBV7-3, the J gene TRBJ2-3; TRBD2 aligns across 11 bases. From germline, CDR1 is SGHTA and CDR2 FQGTGA. J lost 5 bases, V lost 3 bases, and 7 bases had no gene match. The CDR3 spans 16 residues. CDR3 nucleotides: TGTGCCAGCAGCTTCTTAGCGGGAGGGCGGAAAGATACGCAGTATTTT. Translating it yields CASSFLAGGRKDTQYF.

This sequence joins TRBV7-9 and TRBJ1-5; D gene ambiguous. Germline CDR1 and CDR2: SEHNR and FQNEAQ (reference sequence). The CDR3 is 15 amino acids. Trimming removed 1 base at V and 6 bases at J, with 13 bases between. This CDR3 is CASSLGSALGQPQHF. The CDR3 DNA is TGTGCCAGCAGCTTAGGTTCAGCGCTTGGTCAGCCCCAGCATTTT.

J is TRBJ2-7 and V is TRBV4-3; D gene uncertain. Trimming took 0 bases from V and 7 from J, leaving 16 bases between them. Germline CDR1 is LGHNA and CDR2 is YSLEER. This CDR3 is built from 15 residues. The CDR3 sequence is CASSQDFGVRGEQYF. The CDR3 nucleotides read TGCGCCAGCAGCCAAGATTTCGGAGTCCGAGGAGAGCAGTACTTC.

The rearrangement uses TRBV7-9 and TRBJ2-4, with D unresolved. V gave up 1 base and J gave up 6 bases, with 13 bases separating them. Germline CDR1 SEHNR, CDR2 FQNEAQ (reference sequence). This CDR3 spans 15 amino acids. CDR3: CASSLDQWTGNIQYF. The CDR3 region has the DNA TGTGCCAGCAGCTTAGACCAATGGACGGGAAACATTCAGTACTTC.

The chain joins TRBV12-3 or TRBV12-4 to TRBJ2-1; the D is unclear. The CDR3 loop spans 11 amino acids. The germline V and J ends were trimmed by 2 bases and 10 bases, with 6 bases remaining between them. CDR3: CASSLRNEQFF. DNA of the CDR3: TGTGCCAGCAGTTTACGTAACGAGCAGTTCTTC.

This clonotype has at least ten counts. The chain joins TRBV5-1 to TRBJ2-5; D remains unclear. The CDR3 contains 14 residues. Trimming took off 0 bases at V and 7 bases at J, with 13 bases between the two ends. Germline V gene lookup returns CDR1 SGHRS and CDR2 YFSETQ. The CDR3 DNA sequence: TGCGCCAGCAGCTTGGAATTAAGTTATAGGACCCAGTACTTC. Translated: CASSLELSYRTQYF.

This clonotype was seen a handful of times. The chain couples TRBV20-1 to TRBJ2-6; D is unclear. Trimming pared 6 bases from V and 0 bases from J, leaving 9 bases between. Germline CDR1 reads DFQATT; CDR2 reads SNEGSKA (reference sequence). The CDR3 has 14 amino acids. The CDR3 region has the DNA TGCAGTGCCCTAAGGCCCTCTGGGGCCAACGTCCTGACTTTC. Protein sequence: CSALRPSGANVLTF.

This clonotype was counted between two and nine times. V gene TRBV9 combines with J gene TRBJ2-3; D unresolved. CDR1 is SGDLS, CDR2 YYNGEE, per germline. The CDR3 totals 14 residues. V lost 3 bases, J lost 6 bases, and 14 bases lay in between. The CDR3 DNA is TGTGCCAGCAGCGCCTCATCAAGTGTTGATACGCAGTATTTT. Protein product: CASSASSSVDTQYF.

The chain employs TRBV12-3 or TRBV12-4 and TRBJ1-2; no clear D. The V gene lost 5 bases and the J gene lost 7 bases, with 11 bases spanning the gap. CDR3 length: 12 residues. Here the CDR3 DNA reads TGTGCCAGCAGTACCCTTACACCTGGCTACACCTTC. Its translation is CASSTLTPGYTF.

The chain uses TRBV7-9 and TRBJ2-5, with a tentative D call TRBD2 (6 bases). V lost 1 base, J lost 2 bases, and 8 bases lay in between. CDR1 and CDR2 from the germline V gene are SEHNR and FQNEAQ (reference sequence). This CDR3 is 14 amino acids long. DNA of the CDR3: TGTGCCAGCAGCTTAGTAGCGGTTCAAGAGACCCAGTACTTC. Translating it yields CASSLVAVQETQYF. The full variable domain, rest sourced from reference TRBV7-9 and TRBJ2-5, is DTGVSQNPRHKITKRGQNVTFRCDPISEHNRLYWYRQTLGQGPEFLTYFQNEAQLEKSRLLSDRFSAERPKGSFSTLEIQRTEQGDSAMYLCASSLVAVQETQYFGPGTRLLVL.

The V gene is TRBV4-1, the J gene TRBJ1-1; the D is unclear. V was trimmed by 0 bases and J by 0 bases, leaving 5 bases between them. CDR1 is MGHRA and CDR2 is YSYEKL in the germline V gene. CDR3 length: 14 residues. CDR3 protein: CASSQDYMNTEAFF. The CDR3 DNA reads TGCGCCAGCAGCCAAGATTACATGAACACTGAAGCTTTCTTT.

In this sample, this clonotype turned up a few times. The chain is built from TRBV4-2 and TRBJ2-7, with 9 nucleotides matching TRBD2. J lost 6 bases, V lost 0 bases, and 6 bases had no gene match. CDR3 size: 15 residues. Germline CDR1 and CDR2: LGHNA and YNFKEQ. The CDR3 loop reads CASSQDAGGPREQYF. The CDR3 DNA is TGTGCCAGCAGCCAAGATGCGGGGGGGCCGCGCGAGCAGTACTTC.

J is TRBJ2-1 and V is TRBV5-1, with TRBD1 matching 8 bases. The V gene's germline CDR1 is SGHRS and CDR2 YFSETQ. V trimming: 4 bases; J trimming: 3 bases; junction bases outside the gene matches: 3. The CDR3 loop spans 14 amino acids. The DNA for the CDR3 is TGCGCCAGCAGCCCGGACAGGGTCTACAATGAGCAGTTCTTC. As protein: CASSPDRVYNEQFF.

This chain links TRBV27 with TRBJ1-2; no firm D call. There are 14 residues in the CDR3. Per germline, CDR1 MNHEY and CDR2 SMNVEV (reference sequence). V was shortened by 5 bases and J by 8 bases, with 18 bases between the two germline ends. The CDR3 sequence: CASSPPGANWGYTF. As DNA, the CDR3 is TGTGCCAGCAGTCCACCGGGAGCGAACTGGGGCTACACCTTC.

The V call is TRBV2, the J call TRBJ2-4; unclear D gene. Deletions cut 0 bases from V and 12 bases from J, with 12 bases between. This CDR3 has 13 amino acids. Germline V lookup: CDR1 SNHLY, CDR2 FYNNEI. The DNA of the CDR3 is TGTGCCAGCAGTGAAGCTTGGGAACGGAGTCAGTACTTC. As protein: CASSEAWERSQYF.

J is TRBJ1-1 and V is TRBV5-1; 7 positions match TRBD1. The trim removed 4 bases at V and 6 bases at J, leaving 6 bases unmatched. The germline gives CDR1 SGHRS, CDR2 YFSETQ. CDR3 length equals 13 residues. CDR3 in amino acids: CASSANRGPEAFF. CDR3 nucleotide sequence: TGCGCCAGCAGCGCCAACAGGGGCCCTGAAGCTTTCTTT.

This chain connects TRBV7-9 to TRBJ2-1; D is possibly TRBD1 (5 bases). V gave up 4 bases and J gave up 7 bases, with 8 bases separating them. This CDR3 has 12 residues. The germline V gene encodes CDR1 SEHNR and CDR2 FQNEAQ (reference sequence). This chain's CDR3 is CASSSGWNEQFF. As DNA, the CDR3 is TGTGCCAGCAGCTCAGGGTGGAATGAGCAGTTCTTC.

V gene TRBV7-3 combines with J gene TRBJ2-5, with TRBD2 identical over 12 bases. V trimming: 4 bases; J trimming: 7 bases; junction bases outside the gene matches: 4. CDR3 length: 14 amino acids. Germline values: CDR1 SGHTA, CDR2 FQGTGA. The DNA for the CDR3 is TGTGCCAGCAGCTCCGGGACTAGCGGGTGGACCCAGTACTTC. Amino acids: CASSSGTSGWTQYF.

The V call is TRBV6-5, the J call TRBJ1-1, with 7 bases that match TRBD1. This CDR3 spans 16 amino acids. Germline V gives CDR1 MNHEY, CDR2 SVGAGI. V lost 3 bases, J lost 1 base, and 8 bases stayed unmatched. CDR3 DNA sequence: TGTGCCAGCAGTTATTCCAGGGGGAGAGGGAACACTGAAGCTTTCTTT. As protein: CASSYSRGRGNTEAFF.

This clonotype was seen repeatedly, ten times or more. V is TRBV11-1 and J is TRBJ1-1; 8 bases fit TRBD1. J was trimmed by 4 bases and V by 5 bases; bases with no gene match: 12. This CDR3 is built from 16 residues. CDR1 is SGHAT, CDR2 FQDESV, per germline (reference sequence). CDR3 in amino acids: CASSPGTGTQGTEAFF. The CDR3, as DNA: TGTGCCAGCAGCCCCGGGACAGGAACACAGGGCACTGAAGCTTTCTTT.

The CDR3 region has the DNA TGTGCCAGCAGTGATCCAACTAATGAAAAACTGTTTTTT. This gives the protein CASSDPTNEKLFF. The chain combines TRBV2 with TRBJ1-4; D is unresolved. The V gene lost 3 bases and the J gene lost 0 bases, with 2 bases spanning the gap. CDR1 and CDR2 (germline): SNHLY, FYNNEI. CDR3 length equals 13 residues.

The chain carries TRBV12-3 or TRBV12-4 and TRBJ2-3, with 10 bases identical to TRBD2. CDR3 length: 16 residues. J was trimmed by 5 bases and V by 4 bases; bases with no gene match: 9. DNA for the CDR3: TGTGCCAGCAGTTCCTGGGGAGCGGGGGGGCAAGATACGCAGTATTTT. Protein: CASSSWGAGGQDTQYF.

This clonotype occurred many times. The genes are TRBV20-1 and TRBJ2-4; the D gene could be TRBD1 or TRBD2 (5 bases each). Germline assignment: CDR1 DFQATT and CDR2 SNEGSKA (reference sequence). V lost 6 bases, J lost 9 bases, and 18 bases lay in between. CDR3 length equals 13 residues. CDR3 nucleotides: TGCAGTGCCATGACAGAAGTAGGAGGCATTCAGTACTTC. Translated: CSAMTEVGGIQYF.

This clonotype was seen more than once but under ten times. This sequence joins TRBV10-3 and TRBJ2-7; possible D gene TRBD1, 5 bases. The ends were cut back, 0 bases at V and 6 bases at J, with 15 bases in the middle. The CDR3 spans 15 residues. CDR1 ENHRY and CDR2 SYGVKD come from the germline V gene. The CDR3 DNA reads TGTGCCATCAGTGAGTCTCCGGCAGGGCTCCGCGAGCAGTACTTC. It is translated as CAISESPAGLREQYF.

CDR3 nucleotides: TGTGCCACCAGTGATCCCGGCCTACCCACCGGGGAGCTGTTTTTT. It codes for CATSDPGLPTGELFF. The chain links TRBV24-1 to TRBJ2-2; no clear D. The V gene's germline CDR1 is KGHDR and CDR2 SFDVKD. Trimming pared 3 bases from V and 4 bases from J, leaving 11 bases between. This CDR3 contains 15 residues.

V and J are TRBV7-2 and TRBJ2-5; D might be TRBD1 or TRBD2, each matching 5 bases. There are 15 residues in the CDR3. Germline CDR1 reads SGHTA; CDR2 reads FQGNSA. Trimming stripped 5 bases from V and 7 bases from J, with 20 bases between. The CDR3 is CASSDPTGVQGTQYF. CDR3 in DNA: TGTGCCAGCAGCGACCCCACCGGGGTTCAGGGGACCCAGTACTTC.